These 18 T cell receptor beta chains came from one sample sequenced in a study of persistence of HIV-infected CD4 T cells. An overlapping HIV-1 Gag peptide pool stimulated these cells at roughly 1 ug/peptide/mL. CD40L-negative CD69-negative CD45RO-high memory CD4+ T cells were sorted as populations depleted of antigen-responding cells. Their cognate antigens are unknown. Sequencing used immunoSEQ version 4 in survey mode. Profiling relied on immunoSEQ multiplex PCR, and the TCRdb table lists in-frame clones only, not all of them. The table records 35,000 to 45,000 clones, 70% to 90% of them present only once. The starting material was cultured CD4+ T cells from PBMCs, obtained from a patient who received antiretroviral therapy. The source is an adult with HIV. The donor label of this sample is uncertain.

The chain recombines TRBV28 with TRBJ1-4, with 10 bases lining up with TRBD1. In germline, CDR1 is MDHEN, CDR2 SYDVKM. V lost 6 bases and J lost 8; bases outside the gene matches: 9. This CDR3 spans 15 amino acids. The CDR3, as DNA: TGTGCCAGCAGCAGATTCGGGACAGGGGTAGAAAAACTGTTTTTT. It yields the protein CASSRFGTGVEKLFF.

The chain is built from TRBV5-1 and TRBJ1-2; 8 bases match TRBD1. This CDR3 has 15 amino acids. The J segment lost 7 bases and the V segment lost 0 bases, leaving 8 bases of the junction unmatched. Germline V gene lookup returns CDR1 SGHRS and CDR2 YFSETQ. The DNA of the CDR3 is TGCGCCAGCAGCTTGGAGTACAGGGGGTCCTCTGGCTACACCTTC. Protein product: CASSLEYRGSSGYTF.

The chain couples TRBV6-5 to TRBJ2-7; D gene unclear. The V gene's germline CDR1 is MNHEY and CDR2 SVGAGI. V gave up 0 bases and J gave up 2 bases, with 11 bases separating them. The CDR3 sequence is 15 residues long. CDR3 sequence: CASSYSRPTTYEQYF. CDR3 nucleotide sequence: TGTGCCAGCAGTTACTCGAGACCGACCACCTACGAGCAGTACTTC.

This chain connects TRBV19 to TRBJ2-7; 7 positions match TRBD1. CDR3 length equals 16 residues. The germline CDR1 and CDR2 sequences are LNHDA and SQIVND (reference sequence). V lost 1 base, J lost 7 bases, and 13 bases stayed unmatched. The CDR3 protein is CASSIVGGQLGEEQYF. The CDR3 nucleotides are TGTGCCAGTAGTATAGTAGGGGGACAGCTTGGTGAGGAGCAGTACTTC. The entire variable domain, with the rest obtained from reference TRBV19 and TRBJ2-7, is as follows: DGGITQSPKYLFRKEGQNVTLSCEQNLNHDAMYWYRQDPGQGLRLIYYSQIVNDFQKGDIAEGYSVSREKKESFPLTVTSAQKNPTAFYLCASSIVGGQLGEEQYFGPGTRLTVT.

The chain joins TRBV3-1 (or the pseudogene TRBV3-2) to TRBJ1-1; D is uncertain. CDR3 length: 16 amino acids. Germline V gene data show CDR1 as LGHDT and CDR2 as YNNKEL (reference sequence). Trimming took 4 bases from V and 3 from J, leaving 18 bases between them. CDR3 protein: CASSRFILTADTEAFF. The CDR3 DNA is TGTGCCAGCAGCCGATTTATATTAACTGCCGACACTGAAGCTTTCTTT.

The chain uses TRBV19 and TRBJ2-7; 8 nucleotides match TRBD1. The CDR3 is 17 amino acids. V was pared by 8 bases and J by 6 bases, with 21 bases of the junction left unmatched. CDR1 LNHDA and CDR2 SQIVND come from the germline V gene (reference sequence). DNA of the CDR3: TGTGCCAGTTGTACGCCGGGCCGACAGGGGAGTATGTGCGAGCAGTACTTC. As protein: CASCTPGRQGSMCEQYF. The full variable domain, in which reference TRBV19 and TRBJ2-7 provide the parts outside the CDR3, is DGGITQSPKYLFRKEGQNVTLSCEQNLNHDAMYWYRQDPGQGLRLIYYSQIVNDFQKGDIAEGYSVSREKKESFPLTVTSAQKNPTAFYLCASCTPGRQGSMCEQYFGPGTRLTVT.

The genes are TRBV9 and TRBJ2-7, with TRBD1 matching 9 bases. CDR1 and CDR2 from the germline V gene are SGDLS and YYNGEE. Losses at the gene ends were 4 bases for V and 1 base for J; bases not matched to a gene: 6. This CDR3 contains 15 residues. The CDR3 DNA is TGTGCCAGCAGCAACAGACAGGGGGGTTCCTACGAGCAGTACTTC. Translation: CASSNRQGGSYEQYF.

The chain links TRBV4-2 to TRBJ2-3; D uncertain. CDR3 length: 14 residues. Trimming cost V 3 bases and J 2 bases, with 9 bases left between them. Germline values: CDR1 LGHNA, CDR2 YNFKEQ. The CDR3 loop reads CASSQERYTDTQYF. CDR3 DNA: TGTGCCAGCAGCCAGGAGCGCTACACAGATACGCAGTATTTT.

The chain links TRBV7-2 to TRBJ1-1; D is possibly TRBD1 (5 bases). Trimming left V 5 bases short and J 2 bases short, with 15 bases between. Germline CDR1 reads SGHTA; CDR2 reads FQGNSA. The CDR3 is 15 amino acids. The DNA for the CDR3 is TGTGCCAGCAGCGCCAACCAGGGAGGCAACACTGAAGCTTTCTTT. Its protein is CASSANQGGNTEAFF.

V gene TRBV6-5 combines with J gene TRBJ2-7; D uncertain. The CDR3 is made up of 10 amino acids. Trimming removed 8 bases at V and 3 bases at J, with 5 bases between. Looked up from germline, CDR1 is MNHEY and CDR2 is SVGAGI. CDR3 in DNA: TGTGCCAGCCAGAACTACGAGCAGTACTTC. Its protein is CASQNYEQYF.

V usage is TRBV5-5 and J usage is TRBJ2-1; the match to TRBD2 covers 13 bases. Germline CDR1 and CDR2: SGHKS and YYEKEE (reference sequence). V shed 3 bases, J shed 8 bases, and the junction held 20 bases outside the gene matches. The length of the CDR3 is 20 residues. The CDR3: CASSSRTGGTSGAYRDEQFF. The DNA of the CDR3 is TGTGCCAGCAGCTCGAGGACAGGGGGGACTAGCGGGGCCTATAGGGATGAGCAGTTCTTC.

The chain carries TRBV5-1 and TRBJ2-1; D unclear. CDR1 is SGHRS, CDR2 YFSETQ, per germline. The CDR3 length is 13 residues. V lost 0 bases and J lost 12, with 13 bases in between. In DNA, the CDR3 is TGCGCCAGCAGCTTGGATGCCCGTTCTACGCAGTTCTTC. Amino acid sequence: CASSLDARSTQFF.

As DNA, the CDR3 is TGTGCCAGCAGAGGGACAGGGATCGGTAACTATGGCTACACCTTC. This sequence encodes CASRGTGIGNYGYTF. The rearrangement uses TRBV6-5 and TRBJ1-2, with 9 bases lining up with TRBD1. J gave up 1 base and V 6 bases, and 6 bases lay outside the gene matches. The germline CDR1 and CDR2 sequences are MNHEY and SVGAGI. The CDR3 spans 15 residues.

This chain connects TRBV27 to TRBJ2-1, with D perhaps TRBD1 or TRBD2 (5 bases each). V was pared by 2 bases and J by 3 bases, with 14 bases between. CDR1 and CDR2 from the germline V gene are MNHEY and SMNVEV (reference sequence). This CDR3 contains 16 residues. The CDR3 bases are TGTGCCAGCAGTTTACGGGGCGACAGAGGCTACAATGAGCAGTTCTTC. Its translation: CASSLRGDRGYNEQFF.

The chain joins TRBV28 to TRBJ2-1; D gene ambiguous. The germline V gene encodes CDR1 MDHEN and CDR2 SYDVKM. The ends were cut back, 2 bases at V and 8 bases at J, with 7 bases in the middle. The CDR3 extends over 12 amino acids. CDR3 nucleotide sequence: TGTGCCAGCAGTTTAACCGGTCATGAGCAGTTCTTC. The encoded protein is CASSLTGHEQFF.

The CDR3 sequence: CASSRLAGGQGNYEQYF. The CDR3 DNA is TGTGCCAGCAGCCGACTAGCGGGGGGCCAGGGCAACTACGAGCAGTACTTC. The chain recombines TRBV2 with TRBJ2-7; 13 bases match TRBD2. CDR1 is SNHLY, CDR2 FYNNEI, per germline. The CDR3 is 17 amino acids. V dropped 6 bases and J dropped 3; count of bases not matched to a gene: 11.

This chain's CDR3 is CASSMQELRAAFF. In DNA form, the CDR3 reads TGTGCCAGTAGTATGCAGGAGTTGCGTGCGGCTTTCTTT. The chain is built from TRBV19 and TRBJ1-1; no firm D call. V was shortened by 3 bases and J by 11 bases, with 16 bases between the two germline ends. Germline V lookup: CDR1 LNHDA, CDR2 SQIVND (reference sequence). This CDR3 has 13 residues.

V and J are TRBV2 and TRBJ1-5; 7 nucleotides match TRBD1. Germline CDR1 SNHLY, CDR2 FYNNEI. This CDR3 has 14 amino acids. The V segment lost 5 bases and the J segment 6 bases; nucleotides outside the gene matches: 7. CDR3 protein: CASSIDRDGQPQHF. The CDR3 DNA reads TGTGCCAGCAGTATCGACAGGGACGGTCAGCCCCAGCATTTT.